Listed below are T cell receptor beta chains from one sample, sequenced in a study of regulatory T cells in long-lasting Graves disease. MiXCR, applied by TCRdb to the multiplex PCR reads, yields one record per CDR3 protein. Of roughly 420,000 distinct CDR3 sequences in the sample, roughly 17% were seen once. These same data were also listed under a study on T cells in Graves' hyperthyroidism and ophthalmopathy.

Sequences were derived from peripheral blood mononuclear cells (PBMCs), sampled at new diagnosis, from a patient treated with antithyroid drugs. These TCRs come from a woman younger than 35 with Graves disease. CDR3s include the opening cysteine and the closing phenylalanine or tryptophan. The D gene is left open where the match is weak. Clone size, where shown, is once, few, many, or a class for clones that have expanded.

D	size	V	J	CDR3	DNA
.	.	TRBV20-1	TRBJ1-4	CSARGQRNEKLFF	TGCAGTGCTAGGGGTCAGCGAAATGAAAAACTGTTTTTT
.	.	TRBV27	TRBJ1-6	CASSFVDADSPLHF	TGTGCCAGCAGTTTTGTAGATGCTGATTCACCCCTCCACTTT
TRBD2	many	TRBV3-1	TRBJ2-7	CASSGPPHYEQYF	TGTGCCAGTAGCGGGCCCCCGCACTACGAGCAGTACTTC
.	many	TRBV6-1	TRBJ2-4	CASSEAAPRNIQYF	TGTGCCAGCAGTGAAGCGGCACCCCGGAACATTCAGTACTTC
.	few	TRBV6-2/TRBV6-3	TRBJ1-4	CASGWENEKLFF	TGTGCCAGCGGTTGGGAAAATGAAAAACTGTTTTTT
.	few	TRBV6-4	TRBJ2-5	CASNGLEGETQYF	TGTGCCAGCAATGGATTAGAGGGAGAGACCCAGTACTTC
TRBD1	.	TRBV7-3	TRBJ2-3	CASSSPGQGSADTQYF	TGTGCCAGCAGCTCCCCGGGACAGGGAAGCGCAGATACGCAGTATTTT
TRBD2	.	TRBV11-3	TRBJ2-1	CASSLRRGGVQFF	TGTGCCAGCAGCTTACGTCGGGGGGGAGTACAGTTCTTC
.	few	TRBV19	TRBJ2-4	CASSLGGAAKNIQYF	TGTGCCAGTAGTCTTGGGGGTGCGGCCAAAAACATTCAGTACTTC
.	many	TRBV19	TRBJ1-2	CASSATRTHVGYTF	TGTGCCAGTAGTGCGACCCGAACACACGTTGGCTACACCTTC
.	many	TRBV28	TRBJ2-7	CASSLYRVHEQYF	TGTGCCAGCAGTTTGTACAGGGTCCACGAGCAGTACTTC
.	few	TRBV6-5	TRBJ1-2	CASSYSGAAGGYTF	TGTGCCAGCAGTTACTCGGGTGCAGCGGGTGGCTACACCTTC